The subject of this entry is one TCR beta chain. Its antigen is not identified. At collection, donors were nominally healthy, but unrecorded immune exposures were probable. These data belong to a study of cytomegalovirus exposure and HLA in healthy donors. About the study: There were 75 million to 95 million unique TCRs (from HLA-typed donors) in an early data release.

Trimming took 6 bases from V and 0 from J; bases not matched to a gene: 4. Germline lookup yields CDR1 SQVTM and CDR2 ANQGSEA. The CDR3 totals 14 residues. Study-wide points: Earlier results showed most TCR beta V segments being productive about 87% or about 30% of the time. Immune exposure data for these donors was limited to CMV serostatus.

It was with 60 Vbeta and 13 Jbeta primers that the PCR ran. Data came from immunoSEQ multiplex PCR; TCRdb stores just in-frame clones and leaves some out. The sample records some 63,000 clones, 80% being singletons. The receptor comes from a woman between 40 and 55 years old in good health and CMV-seronegative. The sequencing input was PBMCs. This chain connects TRBV29-1 to TRBJ2-4, with TRBD1 matching over 8 bases. The CDR3 is CSVGDRLAKNIQYF. CDR3 DNA sequence: TGCAGCGTCGGGGACAGGCTAGCCAAAAACATTCAGTACTTC.